Presented here are 8 T cell receptor beta chains from one specimen sequenced in a study of post-analysis software for immune sequencing data. Unique molecular identifiers featured in each of the TCR beta cDNA libraries. TCRdb re-called the PCR reads with MiXCR, one entry per CDR3 protein. Among about 620,000 distinct CDR3 sequences listed, around 44% were seen once. Overall study findings and caveats: TRBV5-6, TRBV5-1 and TRBV20-1 were among roughly 5 TRBV segments more frequent in patients than controls.

No antigens are known for them. Input material: blood. These receptor sequences come from a girl between 10 and 17 years old with multiple sclerosis.

The chain couples TRBV27 to TRBJ2-7; 7 positions agree with TRBD2. With V trimmed by 0 bases and J by 2 bases, 4 bases remained unmatched. The CDR3 runs to 15 residues. Germline V gives CDR1 MNHEY, CDR2 SMNVEV (reference sequence). CDR3 sequence: CASSLSSRETYEQYF. The DNA for the CDR3 is TGTGCCAGCAGTTTATCTTCGCGGGAGACCTACGAGCAGTACTTC.

The chain is built from TRBV6-6 and TRBJ1-5; possible D gene TRBD1, 5 bases. V was pared by 6 bases and J by 1 base, with 19 bases between. CDR1 MNHNY and CDR2 SVGAGI come from the germline V gene (reference sequence). The CDR3 has 17 amino acids. The CDR3 DNA reads TGTGCCAGCAGGCTAGACTCATTGACAGAAAGCAATCAGCCCCAGCATTTT. Protein product: CASRLDSLTESNQPQHF.

The chain employs TRBV5-1 and TRBJ2-3; 7 bases agree with TRBD1. V trimming: 3 bases; J trimming: 0 bases; junction bases outside the gene matches: 22. CDR3 length: 21 amino acids. The germline V gene encodes CDR1 SGHRS and CDR2 YFSETQ. This CDR3 is CASSSYYRRTTGFASTDTQYF. CDR3 DNA sequence: TGCGCCAGCAGCTCCTACTATCGACGGACGACAGGGTTCGCTAGCACAGATACGCAGTATTTT.

In its sample, this clonotype was seen a few times. The V call is TRBV5-1, the J call TRBJ1-2, with D maybe TRBD1 (5 bases). Looked up from germline, CDR1 is SGHRS and CDR2 is YFSETQ. Trimming took off 0 bases at V and 8 bases at J, with 17 bases between the two ends. This CDR3 is built from 15 residues. The CDR3 coding sequence is TGCGCCAGCAGCTTGGCGCGGGGGTATGACCGCGGCTACACCTTC. Its protein product is CASSLARGYDRGYTF.

The DNA of the CDR3 is TGTGCCAGCAGTTTAGCGAGTAGCGGGAGTAGAGATGAGCAGTTCTTC. It codes for CASSLASSGSRDEQFF. V and J are TRBV12-3 or TRBV12-4 and TRBJ2-1, with 9 bases that match TRBD2. The V segment lost 0 bases and the J segment 8 bases; nucleotides outside the gene matches: 8. The CDR3 consists of 16 residues.

J is TRBJ1-2 and V is TRBV12-3 or TRBV12-4; TRBD1 matches 8 bases. V lost 6 bases and J lost 7; bases outside the gene matches: 10. The CDR3 length is 14 residues. The chain's CDR3 is CASRPYRGVSGYTF. For the CDR3, the DNA is TGTGCCAGCAGACCCTACAGGGGGGTCTCTGGCTACACCTTC.

This clonotype was seen a few times. This sequence joins TRBV12-3 or TRBV12-4 and TRBJ2-7; the match to TRBD1 covers 9 bases. The tail of the sequence fits TRBJ2-5 better, so the J call may be wrong. The CDR3 extends over 15 amino acids. The CDR3 sequence: CASTRTGVMEETQYF. The DNA for the CDR3 is TGTGCCAGCACCAGGACAGGGGTCATGGAAGAGACCCAGTACTTC.

This clonotype was seen more than once but under ten times. This chain connects TRBV12-3 or TRBV12-4 to TRBJ2-6; D gene unclear. Trimming took off 3 bases at V and 0 bases at J, with 12 bases between the two ends. The CDR3 runs 17 residues. Here the CDR3 reads CASSLSLGNSGANVLTF. DNA of the CDR3: TGTGCCAGCAGTTTGTCGTTAGGAAACTCTGGGGCCAACGTCCTGACTTTC.